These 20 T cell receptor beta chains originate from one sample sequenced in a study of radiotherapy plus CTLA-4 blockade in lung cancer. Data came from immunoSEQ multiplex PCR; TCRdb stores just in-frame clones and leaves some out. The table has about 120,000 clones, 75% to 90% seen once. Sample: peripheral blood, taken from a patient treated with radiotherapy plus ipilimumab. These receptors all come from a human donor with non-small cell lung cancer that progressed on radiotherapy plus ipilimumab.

DNA of the CDR3: TGTGCCAGCAGCCTCCAGCGGAGGGAGCTGTTTTTT. Its protein is CASSLQRRELFF. This chain links TRBV7-2 with TRBJ2-2; D possibly corresponds to TRBD2 (5 bases). This CDR3 has 12 amino acids. The germline V and J ends were trimmed by 5 bases and 9 bases, with 10 bases remaining between them. Looked up from germline, CDR1 is SGHTA and CDR2 is FQGNSA.

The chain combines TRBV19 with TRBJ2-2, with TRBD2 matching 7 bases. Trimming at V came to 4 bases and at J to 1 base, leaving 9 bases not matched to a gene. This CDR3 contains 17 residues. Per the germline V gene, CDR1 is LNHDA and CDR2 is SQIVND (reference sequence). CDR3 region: CASSTHFAGENTGELFF. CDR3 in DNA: TGTGCCAGTAGTACCCATTTTGCGGGGGAGAACACCGGGGAGCTGTTTTTT.

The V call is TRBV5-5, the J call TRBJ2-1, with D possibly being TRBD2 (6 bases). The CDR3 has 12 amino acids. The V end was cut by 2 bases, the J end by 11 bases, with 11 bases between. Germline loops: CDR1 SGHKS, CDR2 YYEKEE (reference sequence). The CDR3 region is CASSFPGLQQFF. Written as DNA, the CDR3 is TGTGCCAGCAGCTTTCCGGGACTCCAGCAGTTCTTC.

This CDR3 reads CASSLGAMRPSYNEQFF. For the CDR3, the DNA is TGCGCCAGCAGCTTGGGAGCTATGAGGCCCTCCTACAATGAGCAGTTCTTC. The rearrangement links TRBV5-1 to TRBJ2-1; D unresolved. Trimming removed 0 bases from V and 0 bases from J, with 13 bases in between. Germline CDR1 reads SGHRS; CDR2 reads YFSETQ. CDR3 length equals 17 residues.

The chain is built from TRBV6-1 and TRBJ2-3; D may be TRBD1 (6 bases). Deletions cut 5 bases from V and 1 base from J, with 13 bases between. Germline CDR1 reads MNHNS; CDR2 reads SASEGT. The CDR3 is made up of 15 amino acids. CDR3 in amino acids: CASSRVSGGTDTQYF. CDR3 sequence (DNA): TGTGCCAGCAGTCGGGTTTCAGGGGGCACAGATACGCAGTATTTT.

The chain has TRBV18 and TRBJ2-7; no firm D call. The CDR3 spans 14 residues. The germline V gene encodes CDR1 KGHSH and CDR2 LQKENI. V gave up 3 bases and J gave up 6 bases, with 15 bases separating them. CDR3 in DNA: TGTGCCAGCTCACCTTTGACACCCTCGGGCGAGCAGTACTTC. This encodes CASSPLTPSGEQYF. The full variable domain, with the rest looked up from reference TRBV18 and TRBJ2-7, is NAGVMQNPRHLVRRRGQEARLRCSPMKGHSHVYWYRQLPEEGLKFMVYLQKENIIDESGMPKERFSAEFPKEGPSILRIQQVVRGDSAAYFCASSPLTPSGEQYFGPGTRLTVT.

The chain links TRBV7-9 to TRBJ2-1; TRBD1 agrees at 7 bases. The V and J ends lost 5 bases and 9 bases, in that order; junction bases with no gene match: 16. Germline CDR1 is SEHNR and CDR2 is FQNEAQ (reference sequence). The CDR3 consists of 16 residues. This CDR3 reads CASSPRDSERGVEQFF. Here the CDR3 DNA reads TGTGCCAGCAGCCCCCGGGACAGCGAACGTGGCGTTGAGCAGTTCTTC.

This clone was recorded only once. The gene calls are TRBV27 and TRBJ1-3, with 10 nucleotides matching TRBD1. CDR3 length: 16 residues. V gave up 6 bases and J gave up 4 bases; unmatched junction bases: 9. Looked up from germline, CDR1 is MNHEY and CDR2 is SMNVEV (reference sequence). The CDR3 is CASRATGTGVGNTIYF. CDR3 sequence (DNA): TGTGCCAGCAGAGCCACCGGGACAGGGGTCGGAAACACCATATATTTT.

Here the CDR3 reads CASSRSSYNEQFF. The DNA of the CDR3 is TGTGCCAGCAGTCGAAGCTCCTACAATGAGCAGTTCTTC. V usage is TRBV6-5 and J usage is TRBJ2-1; D gene ambiguous. Germline-derived CDR1 and CDR2 are MNHEY and SVGAGI. This CDR3 is built from 13 residues. Trimming stripped 5 bases from V and 0 bases from J, with 5 bases between.

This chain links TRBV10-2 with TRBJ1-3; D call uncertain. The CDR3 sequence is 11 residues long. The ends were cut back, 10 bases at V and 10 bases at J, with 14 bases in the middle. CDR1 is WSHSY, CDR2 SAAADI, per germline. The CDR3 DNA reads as TGCGCCACCCTTTTATCGGGTACCATATATTTT. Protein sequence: CATLLSGTIYF.

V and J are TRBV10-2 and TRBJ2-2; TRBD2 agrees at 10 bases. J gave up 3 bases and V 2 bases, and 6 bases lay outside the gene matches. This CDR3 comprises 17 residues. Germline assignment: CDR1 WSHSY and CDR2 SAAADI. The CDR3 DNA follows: TGCGCCAGCAGTGAGAGATTTAGCGGGAGGTACACCGGGGAGCTGTTTTTT. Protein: CASSERFSGRYTGELFF.

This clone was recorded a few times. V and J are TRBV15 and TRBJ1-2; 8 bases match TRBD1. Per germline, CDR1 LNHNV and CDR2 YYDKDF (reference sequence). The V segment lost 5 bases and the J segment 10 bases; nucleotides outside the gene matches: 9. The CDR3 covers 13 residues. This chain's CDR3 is CATSDTGTGPYTF. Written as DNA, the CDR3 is TGTGCCACCAGCGACACCGGGACAGGACCCTACACCTTC.

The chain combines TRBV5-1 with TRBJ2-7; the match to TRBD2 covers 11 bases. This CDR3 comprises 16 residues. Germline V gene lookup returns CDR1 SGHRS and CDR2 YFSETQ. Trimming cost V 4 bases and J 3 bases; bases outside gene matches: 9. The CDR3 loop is CASSPGGTSGYYEQYF. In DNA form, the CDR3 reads TGCGCCAGCAGCCCGGGTGGGACTAGCGGTTACTACGAGCAGTACTTC. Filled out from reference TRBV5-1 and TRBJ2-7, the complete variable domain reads KAGVTQTPRYLIKTRGQQVTLSCSPISGHRSVSWYQQTPGQGLQFLFEYFSETQRNKGNFPGRFSGRQFSNSRSEMNVSTLELGDSALYLCASSPGGTSGYYEQYFGPGTRLTVT.

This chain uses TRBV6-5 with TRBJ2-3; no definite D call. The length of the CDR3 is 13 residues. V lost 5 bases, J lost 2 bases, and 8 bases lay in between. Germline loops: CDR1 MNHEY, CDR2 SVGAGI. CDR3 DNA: TGTGCCAGCAGTGAGTTAAACACAGATACGCAGTATTTT. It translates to CASSELNTDTQYF.

The CDR3 nucleotides read TGCGCCAGCATCCCTACGACAGGGGGGAAAGACACTGAAGCTTTCTTT. The encoded protein is CASIPTTGGKDTEAFF. This chain links TRBV5-1 with TRBJ1-1, with TRBD1 matching 9 bases. Germline CDR1 SGHRS, CDR2 YFSETQ. V trimming: 6 bases; J trimming: 3 bases; junction bases outside the gene matches: 12. The CDR3 consists of 16 residues.

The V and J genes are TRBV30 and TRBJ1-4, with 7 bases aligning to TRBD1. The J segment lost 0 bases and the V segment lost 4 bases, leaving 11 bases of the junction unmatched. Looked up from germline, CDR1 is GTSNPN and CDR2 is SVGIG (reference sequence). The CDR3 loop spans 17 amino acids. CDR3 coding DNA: TGTGCCTGGAACCATAACAGGGGACGACCAACTAATGAAAAACTGTTTTTT. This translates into CAWNHNRGRPTNEKLFF.

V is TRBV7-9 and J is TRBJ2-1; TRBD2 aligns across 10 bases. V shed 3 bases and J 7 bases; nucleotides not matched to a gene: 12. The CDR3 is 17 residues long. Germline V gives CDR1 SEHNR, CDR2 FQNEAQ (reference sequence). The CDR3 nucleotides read TGTGCCAGCAGCTTCCGCGCGCGGACTAGCGGCAATAATGAGCAGTTCTTC. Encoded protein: CASSFRARTSGNNEQFF.

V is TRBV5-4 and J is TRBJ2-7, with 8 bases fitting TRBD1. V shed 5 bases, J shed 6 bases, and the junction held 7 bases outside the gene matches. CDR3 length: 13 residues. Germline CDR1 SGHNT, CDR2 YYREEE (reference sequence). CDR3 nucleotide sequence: TGTGCCAGCAGTGGACAGGGAAAGAGCGAGCAGTACTTC. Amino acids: CASSGQGKSEQYF.

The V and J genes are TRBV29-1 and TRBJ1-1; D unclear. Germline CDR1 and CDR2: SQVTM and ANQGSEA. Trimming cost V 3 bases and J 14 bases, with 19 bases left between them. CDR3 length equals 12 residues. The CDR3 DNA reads TGCAGCGTTGACGCTGGGCTACCGGTCGTATTCTTT. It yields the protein CSVDAGLPVVFF.

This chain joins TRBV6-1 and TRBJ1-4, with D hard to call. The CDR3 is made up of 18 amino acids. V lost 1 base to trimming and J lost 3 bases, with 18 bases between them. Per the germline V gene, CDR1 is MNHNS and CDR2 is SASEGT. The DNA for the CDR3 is TGTGCCAGCAGTGAAGGTTGGGTCCAGGTGTTTGCTAATGAAAAACTGTTTTTT. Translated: CASSEGWVQVFANEKLFF.